This T cell receptor (beta chain) was captured by sequencing in a study of blood T cell repertoires in COVID-19. The overall study: Specimens from acute and convalescent COVID-19 originated in the United States, Italy and Spain. The analysed material was cDNA or gDNA that came from T cells, B-cell-depleted T cells, or PBMCs.

Germline V gene sequence: CDR1 MNHEY, CDR2 SVGEGT. CDR3 length: 15 residues. The V gene end was trimmed by 5 bases and the J gene end by 4 bases; junction bases not matched to a gene: 8. Generated by immunoSEQ multiplex PCR, the TCRdb table keeps only in-frame clones and is missing some. The repertoire holds around 300,000 clones, with about nine tenths as singletons. This clonotype originated in a man in his late teens or twenties with active or convalescent COVID-19. This rearrangement joins TRBV6-2 or TRBV6-3 to TRBJ2-3, with 8 bases lining up with TRBD2. Sequencing was carried out using peripheral blood. The CDR3 sequence: CASSPRGGVPDTQYF. The CDR3 coding sequence is TGTGCCAGCAGTCCCCGGGGGGGAGTACCAGATACGCAGTATTTT.